This T cell receptor (beta chain) is from a study of blood T cell repertoires in COVID-19. Per the original data handling: It was from reference gene primer amplification that nucleated cell counts were estimated. Libraries were prepared by immunoSEQ multiplex PCR; TCRdb keeps only in-frame clonotypes and omits some of them. Clone size and V and J calls were adopted from that table, with D and trimming inferred from the DNA. The data hold around 250,000 clones, with about 90% observed a single time. CDR3 length: 20 residues. Germline-derived CDR1 and CDR2 are SGHTA and FQGTGA. The V and J ends lost 5 bases and 7 bases, in that order; junction bases with no gene match: 20.

The sequencing input was PBMCs or T cells enriched from blood (not recorded which). The sequence was collected from a woman aged 40 to 50 who had been exposed to COVID-19. This chain joins TRBV7-3 and TRBJ1-6; 10 positions match TRBD1. The CDR3 DNA is TGTGCCAGCAGCCCATTTAAGGGGGAAGCGGGACAGGGGCCGAATTCACCCCTCCACTTT. Its protein is CASSPFKGEAGQGPNSPLHF.